This T cell receptor beta chain was sequenced during a study of blood T cell repertoires in COVID-19. Across the study: The United States, Italy and Spain provided the acute and convalescent COVID-19 samples.

Germline CDR1 SGHRS, CDR2 YFSETQ. The ends were cut back, 5 bases at V and 0 bases at J, with 14 bases in the middle. This CDR3 contains 15 residues. Methods used by the authors: Counts of nucleated cells, estimated from reference gene primer amplification, were obtained. Generated by immunoSEQ multiplex PCR, the TCRdb table keeps only in-frame clones and is missing some. V and J calls plus clone size are reproduced from that table; the DNA served to infer D and trimming. The sample holds 39,000 or so clones, around 81% seen once. The sample taken for sequencing was peripheral blood. This chain links TRBV5-1 with TRBJ1-2; no reliable D call. This TCR was sampled from a middle-aged man with active or convalescent COVID-19. The CDR3 region has the DNA TGCGCCAGCAGGCCCCCGGGAGAAACTAACTATGGCTACACCTTC. Residues: CASRPPGETNYGYTF.